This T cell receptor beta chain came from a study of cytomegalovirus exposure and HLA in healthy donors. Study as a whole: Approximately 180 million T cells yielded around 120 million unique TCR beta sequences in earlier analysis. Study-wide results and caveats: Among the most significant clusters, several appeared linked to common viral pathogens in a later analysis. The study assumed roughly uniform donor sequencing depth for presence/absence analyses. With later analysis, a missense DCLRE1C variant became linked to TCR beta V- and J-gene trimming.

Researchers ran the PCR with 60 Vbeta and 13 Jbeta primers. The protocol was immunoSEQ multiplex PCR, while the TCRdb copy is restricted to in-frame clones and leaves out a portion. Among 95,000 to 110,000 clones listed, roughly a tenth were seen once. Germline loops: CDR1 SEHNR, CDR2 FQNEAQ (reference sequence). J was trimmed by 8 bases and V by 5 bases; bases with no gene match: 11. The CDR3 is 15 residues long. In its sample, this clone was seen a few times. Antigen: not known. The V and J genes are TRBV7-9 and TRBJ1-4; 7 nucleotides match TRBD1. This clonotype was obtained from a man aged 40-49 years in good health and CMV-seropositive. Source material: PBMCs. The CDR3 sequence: CASSRRQGQREKLFF. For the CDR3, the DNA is TGTGCCAGCAGCCGCCGACAGGGACAAAGAGAAAAACTGTTTTTT.